This TCR beta chain is drawn from a study of vaccination and CD4 T cells after COVID-19. Study findings and constraints: The study found that a median approximately 90% of reactive clones in convalescent patients appeared only post-vaccination.

Treatment described: approximately 11-day PBMC culture with coronavirus spike peptide pools or control peptides (ViraFEST assay). The table lists this clonotype with a count of one. The antigen remains undetermined. Sequence data for DNA of cultured CD4+ T cells were generated by the Oncomine TCR Beta short-read assay. TCRdb independently ran MiXCR on the PCR reads; one entry per CDR3 protein. The sample comprises about 15,000 distinct CDR3 sequences, about three quarters of which are singletons, and about 4.6% rests with the top ten. The length of the CDR3 is 16 residues. CDR1 and CDR2 from the germline V gene are KGHDR and SFDVKD. V was trimmed by 3 bases and J by 2 bases, leaving 14 bases between them.

The chain couples TRBV24-1 to TRBJ2-3, with D uncertain. The sequenced material came from CD4+ T cells from blood, cultured in vitro. The sequence came from a human donor who had recovered from COVID-19. CDR3 sequence reads: CATSDPGGKHTDTQYF. For the CDR3, the DNA is TGTGCCACCAGTGATCCGGGCGGAAAACACACAGATACGCAGTATTTT.